The rows below give T cell receptor beta chains drawn from one sample of a study of cytomegalovirus exposure and HLA in healthy donors. The assay was immunoSEQ multiplex PCR, and TCRdb's table has in-frame clones only and misses some. The table records tens of thousands of clones, nearly 70% of them present only once. Sequencing input: PBMCs. Source of these receptors: a woman between 45 and 60 years old in good health and CMV-seropositive. CDR3s include the opening cysteine and the closing phenylalanine or tryptophan. The order of the fields is V gene, D gene, clone size, J gene, CDR3 protein, CDR3 DNA. A D gene is named only where the DNA matches it firmly. Clone size is stated in some rows and not others, as once, few, many or a class when expanded.

TRBV30	TRBD2	-	TRBJ2-1	CAWTSGRWNEQFF	TGTGCCTGGACTAGCGGGAGGTGGAATGAGCAGTTCTTC
TRBV6-5	TRBD1	-	TRBJ2-5	CASSSPGQDHQETQYF	TGTGCCAGCAGTTCCCCGGGACAGGACCATCAAGAGACCCAGTACTTC
TRBV10-1	TRBD1	-	TRBJ2-3	CASSKDRGMLDTQYF	TGCGCCAGCAGTAAGGACAGGGGGATGTTAGATACGCAGTATTTT
TRBV11-2	TRBD1	-	TRBJ1-5	CASSSEGGRQPQHF	TGTGCCAGCAGCTCGGAAGGGGGCCGACAGCCCCAGCATTTT
TRBV5-1	-	once	TRBJ2-2	CASRDGINAGELFF	TGCGCCAGCAGGGATGGGATAAACGCCGGGGAGCTATTTTTT
TRBV2	-	-	TRBJ1-1	CASSVLTEAFF	TGTGCCAGCAGTGTACTTACTGAAGCTTTCTTT
TRBV10-2	TRBD1	-	TRBJ1-5	CASSERTGRSQPQHF	TGCGCCAGCAGTGAAAGGACAGGGCGGAGTCAGCCCCAGCATTTT
TRBV6-1	-	-	TRBJ2-1	CASRGGQASEQFF	TGTGCCAGCCGCGGGGGACAGGCGAGTGAGCAGTTCTTC
TRBV9	TRBD1	few	TRBJ2-7	CASSVEDRGREQYF	TGTGCCAGCAGCGTAGAGGACAGGGGGCGCGAGCAGTACTTC
TRBV9	-	once	TRBJ2-3	CASSVGTVGPSAQYF	TGTGCCAGCAGCGTAGGGACAGTGGGCCCCAGTGCGCAGTATTTT
TRBV5-1	TRBD2	-	TRBJ2-3	CASTTSGSTDTQYF	TGCGCCAGCACTACTAGCGGGAGCACAGATACGCAGTATTTT
TRBV15	TRBD1	-	TRBJ2-1	CATSSGQGGNEQFF	TGTGCCACCAGCTCGGGACAGGGTGGTAATGAGCAGTTCTTC
TRBV27	-	few	TRBJ2-3	CASSRTGAGADTQYF	TGTGCCAGCAGCCGGACTGGAGCGGGTGCAGATACGCAGTATTTT
TRBV9	TRBD1	-	TRBJ1-2	CASSDLQGAYTF	TGTGCCAGCAGCGACCTACAGGGGGCCTACACCTTC
TRBV28	-	-	TRBJ2-5	CARTTSRRETQYF	TGTGCCCGGACTACCTCCAGGCGCGAGACCCAGTACTTC
TRBV2	-	-	TRBJ2-7	CASSGLVRYEQYF	TGTGCCAGCAGTGGACTAGTGCGCTACGAGCAGTACTTC
TRBV28	TRBD2	-	TRBJ2-2	CASSLRGLAGVTGELFF	TGTGCCAGCAGTTTAAGGGGGCTAGCGGGAGTTACCGGGGAGCTGTTTTTT
TRBV27	TRBD1	-	TRBJ2-7	CASSSGGVRSQYF	TGTGCCAGCAGTTCAGGGGGTGTGAGGAGTCAGTACTTC
TRBV9	-	-	TRBJ2-1	CASSAGGGDEQFF	TGTGCCAGCAGCGCCGGAGGTGGGGATGAGCAGTTCTTC
TRBV4-1	-	-	TRBJ2-3	CASSQPLGGRGTDTQYF	TGCGCCAGCAGCCAACCCCTAGGGGGACGAGGGACAGATACGCAGTATTTT
TRBV19	TRBD2	-	TRBJ2-2	CASSTRLAANTGELFF	TGTGCCAGTAGTACAAGACTAGCGGCGAACACCGGGGAGCTGTTTTTT
TRBV15	-	-	TRBJ1-1	CATNYRRGNTEAFF	TGTGCCACCAATTATCGTCGGGGGAACACTGAAGCTTTCTTT
TRBV19	-	-	TRBJ2-7	CASSKGETSQVYEQYF	TGTGCCAGTAGTAAGGGTGAGACTAGTCAAGTTTACGAGCAGTACTTC
TRBV10-3	TRBD2	-	TRBJ2-1	CAISLHSGRASYNEQFF	TGTGCCATCAGTCTGCATAGCGGGAGGGCTTCCTACAATGAGCAGTTCTTC
TRBV5-8	TRBD1	-	TRBJ1-1	CASSLRTGYMGDTEAFF	TGTGCCAGCAGCTTAAGGACAGGGTATATGGGGGACACTGAAGCTTTCTTT
TRBV28	-	-	TRBJ1-5	CASSPWTGMGVQPQHF	TGTGCCAGCAGTCCATGGACCGGGATGGGCGTTCAGCCCCAGCATTTT
TRBV7-3	-	-	TRBJ2-2	CASSLKAMKGSHREGRAGELFF	TGTGCCAGCAGCTTAAAGGCAATGAAAGGGTCCCACAGGGAAGGAAGAGCCGGGGAGCTGTTTTTT
TRBV6-5	-	few	TRBJ2-2	CASSYRTVGGELFF	TGTGCCAGCAGTTACCGGACAGTCGGCGGGGAGCTGTTTTTT
TRBV2	-	-	TRBJ2-7	CSSRFAAYEQYF	TGTTCCAGCAGGTTCGCGGCATACGAGCAGTACTTC
TRBV14	-	-	TRBJ2-5	CASSPSIVGTQYF	TGTGCCAGCAGCCCATCTATTGTTGGGACCCAGTACTTC
TRBV7-2	-	-	TRBJ1-1	CASSRFGGTDTEAFF	TGTGCCAGCAGCAGGTTTGGCGGCACGGACACTGAAGCTTTCTTT
TRBV18	TRBD2	-	TRBJ2-2	CASSPVLSGMNTGELFF	TGTGCCAGCTCACCGGTCCTCAGCGGGATGAACACCGGGGAGCTGTTTTTT
TRBV5-6	-	-	TRBJ2-2	CASSSIAGHGDRGAVF	TGTGCCAGCAGTTCCATCGCAGGCCACGGAGACCGGGGAGCTGTTTTT
TRBV29-1	TRBD1	-	TRBJ1-5	CSVVIPTGDNNQPQHF	TGCAGCGTTGTGATCCCGACAGGGGATAATAATCAGCCCCAGCATTTT
TRBV19	-	once	TRBJ2-4	CASSMERVGVDKNIQYF	TGTGCCAGTAGTATGGAGAGGGTTGGGGTCGACAAAAACATTCAGTACTTC
TRBV2	-	-	TRBJ2-3	CASSGRGHNTQYF	TGTGCCAGCAGTGGCAGGGGCCATAATACGCAGTATTTT
TRBV4-1	TRBD1	-	TRBJ2-7	CASSHTDRSSYEQYF	TGCGCCAGCAGCCATACGGACAGGAGCTCCTACGAGCAGTACTTC
TRBV7-9	TRBD1	-	TRBJ1-4	CSSSRLGQGLEKLFF	TGTTCCAGCAGCCGCCTGGGACAGGGGTTGGAAAAACTGTTTTTT
TRBV4-3	TRBD2	-	TRBJ2-7	CASSQAGTSGGSSYEQYF	TGCGCCAGCAGCCAAGCCGGGACTAGCGGGGGTAGCTCCTACGAGCAGTACTTC
TRBV29-1	TRBD1	-	TRBJ2-7	CSAGRGDRGEQYF	TGCAGCGCAGGAAGGGGAGACAGGGGCGAGCAGTACTTC
TRBV29-1	-	-	TRBJ1-1	CSLKVGGNTEAFF	TGCAGCCTAAAAGTTGGCGGGAACACTGAAGCTTTCTTT
TRBV2	TRBD2	-	TRBJ2-1	CASSEGRERKFF	TGTGCCAGCAGTGAAGGGCGGGAGAGGAAGTTCTTC
TRBV5-1	-	-	TRBJ2-1	CASSPPASWGGNEQFF	TGCGCCAGCAGCCCCCCTGCGAGTTGGGGCGGCAATGAGCAGTTCTTC
TRBV11-3	-	-	TRBJ2-1	CASSSGQTDEQFF	TGTGCCAGCAGTAGCGGCCAGACAGACGAGCAGTTCTTC
TRBV28	-	-	TRBJ1-1	CASSLSAGPYTEAFF	TGTGCCAGCAGTTTATCCGCAGGCCCCTATACTGAAGCTTTCTTT
TRBV16	TRBD1	-	TRBJ2-7	CASSLDRGSYEQYF	TGTGCCAGCAGCCTGGACAGGGGATCCTACGAGCAGTACTTC
TRBV2	-	once	TRBJ2-2	CASRAGTASANTGELFF	TGTGCCAGCAGGGCGGGGACAGCCTCCGCGAACACCGGGGAGCTGTTTTTT
TRBV5-5	-	few	TRBJ2-5	CASSLATASRETQYF	TGTGCCAGCAGCTTGGCGACGGCGTCGCGGGAGACCCAGTACTTC
TRBV7-2	-	-	TRBJ1-2	CASSLDTGGVYGYTF	TGTGCCAGCAGCTTAGATACGGGGGGGGTGTATGGCTACACCTTC
TRBV28	-	-	TRBJ2-1	CASSFIAGVNEQFF	TGTGCCAGCAGTTTTATTGCAGGGGTGAATGAGCAGTTCTTC
TRBV19	TRBD2	-	TRBJ2-5	CASSIRTAGGQETQYF	TGTGCCAGTAGTATACGTACGGCGGGAGGCCAAGAGACCCAGTACTTC
TRBV19	-	-	TRBJ2-1	CASSNIDEQFF	TGTGCCAGTAGTAACATCGATGAGCAGTTCTTC
TRBV5-1	TRBD2	-	TRBJ2-3	CASRSLASGRGSTQYF	TGCGCCAGCCGCAGCTTGGCTAGCGGGAGAGGCTCTACGCAGTATTTT